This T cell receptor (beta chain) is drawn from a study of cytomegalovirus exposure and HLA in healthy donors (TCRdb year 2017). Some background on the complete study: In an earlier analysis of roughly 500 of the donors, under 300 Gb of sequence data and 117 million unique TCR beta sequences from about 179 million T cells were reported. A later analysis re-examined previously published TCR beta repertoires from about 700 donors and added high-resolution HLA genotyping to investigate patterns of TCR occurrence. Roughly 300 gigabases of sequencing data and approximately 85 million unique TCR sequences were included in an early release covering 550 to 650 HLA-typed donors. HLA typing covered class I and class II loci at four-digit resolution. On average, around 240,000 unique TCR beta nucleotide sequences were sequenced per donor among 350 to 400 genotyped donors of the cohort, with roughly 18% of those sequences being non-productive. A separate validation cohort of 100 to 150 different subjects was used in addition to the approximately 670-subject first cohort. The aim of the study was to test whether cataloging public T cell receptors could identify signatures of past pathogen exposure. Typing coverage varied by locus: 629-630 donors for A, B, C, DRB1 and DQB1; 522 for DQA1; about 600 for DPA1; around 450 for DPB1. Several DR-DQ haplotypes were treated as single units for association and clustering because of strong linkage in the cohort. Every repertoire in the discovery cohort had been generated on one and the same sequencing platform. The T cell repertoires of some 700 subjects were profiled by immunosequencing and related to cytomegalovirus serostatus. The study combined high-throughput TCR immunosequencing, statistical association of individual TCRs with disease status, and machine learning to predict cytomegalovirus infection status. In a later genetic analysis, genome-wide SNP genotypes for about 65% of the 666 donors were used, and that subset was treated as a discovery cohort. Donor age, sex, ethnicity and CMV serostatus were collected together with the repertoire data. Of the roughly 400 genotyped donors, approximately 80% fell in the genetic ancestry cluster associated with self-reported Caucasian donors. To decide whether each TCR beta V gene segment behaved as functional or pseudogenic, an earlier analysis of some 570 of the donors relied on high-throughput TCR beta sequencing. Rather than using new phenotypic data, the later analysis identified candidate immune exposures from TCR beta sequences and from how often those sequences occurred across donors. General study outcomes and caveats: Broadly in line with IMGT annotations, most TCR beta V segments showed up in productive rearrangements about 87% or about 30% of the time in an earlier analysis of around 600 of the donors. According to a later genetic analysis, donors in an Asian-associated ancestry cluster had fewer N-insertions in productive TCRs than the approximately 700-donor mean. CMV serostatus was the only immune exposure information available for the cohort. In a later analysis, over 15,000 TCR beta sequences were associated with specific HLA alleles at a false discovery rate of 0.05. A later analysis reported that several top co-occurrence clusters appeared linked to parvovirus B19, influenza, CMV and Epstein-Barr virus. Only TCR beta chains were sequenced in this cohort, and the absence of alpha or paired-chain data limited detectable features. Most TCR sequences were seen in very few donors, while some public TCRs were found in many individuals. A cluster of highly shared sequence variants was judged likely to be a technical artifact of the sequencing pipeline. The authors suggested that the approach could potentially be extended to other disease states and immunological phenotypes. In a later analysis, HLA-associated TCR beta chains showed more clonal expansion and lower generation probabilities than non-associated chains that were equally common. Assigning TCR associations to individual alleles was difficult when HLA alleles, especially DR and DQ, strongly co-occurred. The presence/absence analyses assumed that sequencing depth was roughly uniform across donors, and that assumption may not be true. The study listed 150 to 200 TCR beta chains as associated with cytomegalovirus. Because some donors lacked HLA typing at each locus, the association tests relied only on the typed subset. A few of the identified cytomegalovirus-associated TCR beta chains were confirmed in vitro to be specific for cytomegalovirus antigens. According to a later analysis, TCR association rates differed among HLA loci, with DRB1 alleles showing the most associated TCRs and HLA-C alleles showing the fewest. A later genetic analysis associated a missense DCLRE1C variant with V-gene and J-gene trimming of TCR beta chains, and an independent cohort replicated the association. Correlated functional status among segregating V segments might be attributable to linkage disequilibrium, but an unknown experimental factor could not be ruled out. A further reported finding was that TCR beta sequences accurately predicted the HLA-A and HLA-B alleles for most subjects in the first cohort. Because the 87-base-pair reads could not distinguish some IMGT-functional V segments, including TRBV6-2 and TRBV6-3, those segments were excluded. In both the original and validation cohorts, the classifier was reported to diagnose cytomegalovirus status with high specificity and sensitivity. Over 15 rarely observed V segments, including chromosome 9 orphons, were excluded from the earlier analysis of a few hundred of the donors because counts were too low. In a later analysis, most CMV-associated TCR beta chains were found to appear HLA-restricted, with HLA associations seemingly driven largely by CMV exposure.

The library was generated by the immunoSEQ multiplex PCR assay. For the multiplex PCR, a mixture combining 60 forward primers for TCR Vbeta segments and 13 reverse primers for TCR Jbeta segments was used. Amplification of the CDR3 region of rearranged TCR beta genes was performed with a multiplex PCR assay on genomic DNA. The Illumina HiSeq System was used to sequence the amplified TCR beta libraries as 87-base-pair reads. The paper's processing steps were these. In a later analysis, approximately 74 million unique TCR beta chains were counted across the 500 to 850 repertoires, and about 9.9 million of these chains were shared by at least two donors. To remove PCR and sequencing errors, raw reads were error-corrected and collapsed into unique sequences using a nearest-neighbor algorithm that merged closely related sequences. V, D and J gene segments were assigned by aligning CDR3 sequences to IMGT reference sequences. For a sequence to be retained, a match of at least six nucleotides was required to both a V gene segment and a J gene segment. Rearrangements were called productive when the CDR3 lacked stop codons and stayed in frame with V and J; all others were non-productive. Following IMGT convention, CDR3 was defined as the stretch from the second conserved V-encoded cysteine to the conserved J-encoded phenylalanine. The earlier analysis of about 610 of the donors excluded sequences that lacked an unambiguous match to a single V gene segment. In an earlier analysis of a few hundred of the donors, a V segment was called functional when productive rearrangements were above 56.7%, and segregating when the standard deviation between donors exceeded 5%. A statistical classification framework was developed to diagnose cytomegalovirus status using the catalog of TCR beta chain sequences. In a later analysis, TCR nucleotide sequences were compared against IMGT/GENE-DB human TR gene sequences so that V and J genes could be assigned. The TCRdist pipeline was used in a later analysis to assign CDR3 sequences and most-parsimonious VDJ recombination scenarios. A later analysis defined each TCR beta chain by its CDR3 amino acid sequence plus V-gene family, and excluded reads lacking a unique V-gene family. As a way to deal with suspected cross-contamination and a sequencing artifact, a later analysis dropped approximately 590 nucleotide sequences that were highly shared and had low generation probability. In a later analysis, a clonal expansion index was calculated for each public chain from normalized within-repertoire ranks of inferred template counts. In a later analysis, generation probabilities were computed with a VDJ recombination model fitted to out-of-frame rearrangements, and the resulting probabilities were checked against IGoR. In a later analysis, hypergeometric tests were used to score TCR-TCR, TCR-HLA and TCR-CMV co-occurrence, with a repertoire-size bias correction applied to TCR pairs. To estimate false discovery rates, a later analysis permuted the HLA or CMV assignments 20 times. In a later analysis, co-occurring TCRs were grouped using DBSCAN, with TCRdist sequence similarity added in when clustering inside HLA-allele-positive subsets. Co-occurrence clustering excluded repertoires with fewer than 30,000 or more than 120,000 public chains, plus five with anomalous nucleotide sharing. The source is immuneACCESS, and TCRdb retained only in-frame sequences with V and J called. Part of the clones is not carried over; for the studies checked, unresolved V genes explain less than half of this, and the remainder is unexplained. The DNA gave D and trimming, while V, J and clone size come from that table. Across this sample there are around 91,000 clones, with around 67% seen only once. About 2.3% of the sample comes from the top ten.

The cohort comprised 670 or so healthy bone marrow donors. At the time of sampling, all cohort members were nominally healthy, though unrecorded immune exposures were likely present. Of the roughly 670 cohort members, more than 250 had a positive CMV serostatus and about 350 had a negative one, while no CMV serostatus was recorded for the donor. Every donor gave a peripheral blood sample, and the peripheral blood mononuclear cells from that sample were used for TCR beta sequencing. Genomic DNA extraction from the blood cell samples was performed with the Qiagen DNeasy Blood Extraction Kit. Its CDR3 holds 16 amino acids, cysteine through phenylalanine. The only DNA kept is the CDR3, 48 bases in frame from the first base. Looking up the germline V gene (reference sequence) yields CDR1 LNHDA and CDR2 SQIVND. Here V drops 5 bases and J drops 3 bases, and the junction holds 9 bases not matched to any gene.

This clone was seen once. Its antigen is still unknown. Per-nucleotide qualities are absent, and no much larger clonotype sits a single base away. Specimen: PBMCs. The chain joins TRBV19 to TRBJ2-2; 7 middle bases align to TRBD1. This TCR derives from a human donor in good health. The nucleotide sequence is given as TGTGCCAGTAGTCTGCGACAGGGTAGGGACACCGGGGAGCTGTTTTTT. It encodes CASSLRQGRDTGELFF.